A single sample is the source of the 12 T cell receptor beta chains below, sequenced in a study of T-cell reconstitution after alpha-beta-depleted transplantation in children. Construction of the TCRbeta library involved unique molecular identifiers. From the PCR reads, TCRdb called clonotypes with MiXCR, one entry per CDR3 protein. The sample consists of about 120,000 distinct CDR3 sequences, over 9% of them appearing once. Here the sequenced sample was PBMCs, taken before TCRalphabeta/CD19-depleted stem cell transplant. All receptors derive from a boy aged 2 to 10 with acute lymphoblastic leukemia, due to receive a stem cell transplant.

The chain has TRBV5-1 and TRBJ2-6; 7 nucleotides line up with TRBD1. Germline V gives CDR1 SGHRS, CDR2 YFSETQ. V dropped 1 base and J dropped 0; count of bases not matched to a gene: 7. The length of the CDR3 is 18 residues. The CDR3, as DNA: TGCGCCAGCAGCTTGCCCCCGGGACAGCCCTCTGGGGCCAACGTCCTGACTTTC. Its protein product is CASSLPPGQPSGANVLTF.

This clonotype was picked up many times. The rearrangement uses TRBV19 and TRBJ1-1; 8 bases agree with TRBD1. V was clipped by 0 bases and J by 4 bases; unmatched bases: 4. The CDR3 runs 15 residues. Germline-derived CDR1 and CDR2 are LNHDA and SQIVND (reference sequence). The CDR3 here is CASSIDGRGLTEAFF. CDR3 sequence (DNA): TGTGCCAGTAGTATAGATGGCAGGGGGCTCACTGAAGCTTTCTTT.

In this sample, this clonotype turned up many times. The chain combines TRBV20-1 with TRBJ2-3; TRBD1 might be the D (5 bases). Trimming left V 3 bases short and J 4 bases short, with 11 bases between. There are 13 residues in the CDR3. CDR1 is DFQATT, CDR2 SNEGSKA, per germline (reference sequence). The CDR3 coding sequence is TGCAGTGCTAGTGGGGCCCTGGCAGATACGCAGTATTTT. Its protein is CSASGALADTQYF.

The chain uses TRBV24-1 and TRBJ2-3; D is perhaps TRBD1 (7 bases). CDR3 length: 20 amino acids. CDR1 KGHDR and CDR2 SFDVKD come from the germline V gene. The ends were cut back, 3 bases at V and 4 bases at J, with 28 bases in the middle. The CDR3 nucleotides read TGTGCCACCAGTGATCCCGGGGACAGAGTAGCGGTCCCCGCAGCAGATACGCAGTATTTT. Its translation is CATSDPGDRVAVPAADTQYF.

Only a few counts were recorded for this clonotype. This chain joins TRBV29-1 and TRBJ2-1, with D perhaps assigned TRBD1 or TRBD2 (7 bases each). Between the trimmed V and J ends, which lost 2 bases and 7 bases, there was a span of 12 bases. Germline V gives CDR1 SQVTM, CDR2 ANQGSEA. CDR3 length: 13 residues. The CDR3 DNA is TGCAGCGTTGAACGGCAGGGGGGGAATGAGCAGTTCTTC. Translated: CSVERQGGNEQFF.

In this sample, this clonotype turned up once. The CDR3 DNA sequence: TGCGCCAGCAGCTTGGGCATACCGCCCCTCCACTTT. Residues: CASSLGIPPLHF. This chain joins TRBV5-1 and TRBJ1-6; D remains ambiguous. CDR3 size: 12 residues. V lost 0 bases and J 13 bases, leaving 8 bases between the germline ends. CDR1 and CDR2 (germline): SGHRS, YFSETQ.

This clonotype has at least ten counts. V and J are TRBV6-5 and TRBJ2-7, with D perhaps TRBD1 (6 bases). In germline, CDR1 is MNHEY, CDR2 SVGAGI. V was clipped by 6 bases and J by 6 bases, with 18 bases between them. The CDR3 is 14 amino acids. The CDR3 is CASSVNRVLGEQYF. The CDR3 coding sequence is TGTGCCAGCAGCGTTAACAGGGTTCTTGGCGAGCAGTACTTC.

The rearrangement links TRBV28 to TRBJ2-7; no definite D call. The V end lost 3 bases, the J end lost 4 bases, and 16 bases lay between the germline ends. CDR1 and CDR2 (germline): MDHEN, SYDVKM. This CDR3 is built from 15 residues. In DNA form, the CDR3 reads TGTGCCAGCAGTTTGAAGCCGGACCCCTATTACGAGCAGTACTTC. This gives the protein CASSLKPDPYYEQYF.

Only a few counts were recorded for this clonotype. This chain joins TRBV10-2 and TRBJ2-7; 8 bases map to TRBD2. Trimming cost V 0 bases and J 4 bases; bases outside gene matches: 11. The CDR3 totals 17 residues. Germline loops: CDR1 WSHSY, CDR2 SAAADI. CDR3 residues: CASSESIEKRERYEQYF. The CDR3 DNA follows: TGCGCCAGCAGTGAGTCCATTGAGAAGCGGGAGAGGTACGAGCAGTACTTC.

This clonotype occurred many times. CDR3 sequence: CASSLRLAGHNEQFF. The CDR3 DNA is TGCGCCAGCAGCTTACGACTAGCGGGCCACAATGAGCAGTTCTTC. This rearrangement joins TRBV5-1 to TRBJ2-1; 10 bases line up with TRBD2. With 2 bases clipped from V and 5 bases from J, the junction kept 4 bases outside the gene matches. From germline, CDR1 is SGHRS and CDR2 YFSETQ. The CDR3 runs 15 residues.

This clonotype was counted a few times. This chain joins TRBV6-1 and TRBJ2-3; the D is unclear. This CDR3 contains 15 residues. Germline V CDR1 and CDR2: MNHNS, SASEGT. The V gene lost 5 bases and the J gene lost 0 bases, with 12 bases spanning the gap. The CDR3 region is CASSPLRGSTDTQYF. The CDR3 DNA follows: TGTGCCAGCAGTCCCCTCAGAGGTAGCACAGATACGCAGTATTTT.

This chain uses TRBV20-1 with TRBJ2-2; D is unresolved. The CDR3 totals 13 residues. CDR1 and CDR2 from the germline V gene are DFQATT and SNEGSKA (reference sequence). With 6 bases removed from V and 1 base from J, the gap between germline ends came to 9 bases. The CDR3 spells CSARSGNTGELFF. The CDR3, as DNA: TGCAGTGCGCGCTCTGGGAACACCGGGGAGCTGTTTTTT.